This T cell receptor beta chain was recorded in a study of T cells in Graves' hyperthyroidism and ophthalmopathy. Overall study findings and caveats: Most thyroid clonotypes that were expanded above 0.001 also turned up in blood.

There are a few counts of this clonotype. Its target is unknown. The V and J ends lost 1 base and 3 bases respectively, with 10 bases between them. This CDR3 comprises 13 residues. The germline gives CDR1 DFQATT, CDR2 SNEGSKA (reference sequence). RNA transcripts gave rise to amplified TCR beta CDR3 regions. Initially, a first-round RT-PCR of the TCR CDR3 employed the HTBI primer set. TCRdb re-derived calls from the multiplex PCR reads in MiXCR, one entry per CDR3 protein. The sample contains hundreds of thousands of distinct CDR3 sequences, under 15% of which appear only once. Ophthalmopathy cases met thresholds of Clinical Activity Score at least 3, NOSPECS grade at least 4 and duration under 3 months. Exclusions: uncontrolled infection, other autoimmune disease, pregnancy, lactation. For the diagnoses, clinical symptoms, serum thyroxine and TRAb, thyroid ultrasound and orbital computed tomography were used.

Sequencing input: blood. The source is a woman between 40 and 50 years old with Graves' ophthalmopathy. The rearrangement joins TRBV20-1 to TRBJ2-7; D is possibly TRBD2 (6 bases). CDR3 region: CSARVGGFYEQYF. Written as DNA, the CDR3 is TGCAGTGCTAGAGTGGGGGGTTTCTACGAGCAGTACTTC.